The source of this TCR beta chain is a study of blood T cell repertoires in COVID-19. The overall study: Acute-phase and convalescent COVID-19 samples originated in the United States, Italy and Spain. T cells, B-cell-depleted T cells, or PBMCs supplied cDNA or gDNA.

The table came from immunoSEQ multiplex PCR; TCRdb's copy has only in-frame clones and leaves some out. In the table there are a few hundred thousand clones, nearly 90% of which are singletons. The CDR3 is made up of 11 amino acids. The germline V and J ends were trimmed by 5 bases and 3 bases, with 5 bases remaining between them. Participants were aged about 18 to 90 years from approximately 24 US areas. Of note for this clone: This may be a read error: a much more frequent sequence differs by one nucleotide.

The gene calls are TRBV12-3 or TRBV12-4 and TRBJ2-7; D remains ambiguous. The clonotype originates from a woman under 30 with acute COVID-19. Sequencing was carried out using PBMCs or T cells enriched from blood (not recorded which). CDR3 residues: CASSQHYEQYF. The CDR3 DNA follows: TGTGCCAGCAGTCAACACTACGAGCAGTACTTC.